The TCR beta chain described here comes from a study of blood T cells in healthy people across ages. Study results and limitations: Total diversity from one million sequenced T cells was likely underestimated. Higher diversity and more naive CD4+ cells were features of long-lived donors, compared to aged donors.

This clonotype was found many times. The antigen is unknown. The CDR3 has 15 residues. Trimming stripped 3 bases from V and 5 bases from J, with 17 bases between. Germline CDR1 and CDR2: SQVTM and ANQGSEA. Per-sample yields of isolated PBMCs were at least 7 million. With a J-beta primer mix and a sample-barcoded 5' primer, a second PCR ran about 6 to 11 cycles. Unique molecular identifiers of 12 random nucleotides labeled each cDNA. In TCRdb, the 5' RACE reads were re-called with MiXCR into one record per CDR3 protein. The sample yields about 1.4 million distinct CDR3 sequences, approximately 59% seen once.

This receptor was taken from a young man in good health. What was sequenced was blood. The chain uses TRBV29-1 and TRBJ2-1; D may match TRBD1 or TRBD2 (5 bases each). The CDR3 DNA reads TGCAGCGTTGACCTCGTGGGACCCCTTGACAATGAGCAGTTCTTC. Its translation: CSVDLVGPLDNEQFF.